This T cell receptor beta chain was documented in a study of cytomegalovirus exposure and HLA in healthy donors (dated by TCRdb to 2016 to 2017). About the study as a whole: An earlier analysis of approximately 640 of the donors reported 250 to 300 Gb of sequence data and some 120 million unique TCR beta sequences from roughly 180 million T cells. A later analysis re-examined previously published TCR beta repertoires from over 500 donors and added high-resolution HLA genotyping to investigate patterns of TCR occurrence. Because of strong linkage in the cohort, 5 or 6 DR-DQ haplotypes were treated as single units for association and clustering. The genetic ancestry cluster associated with self-reported Caucasian donors included 81% of the 398 genotyped donors. An early release that covered some 640 HLA-typed donors contained around 300 gigabases of sequencing data and 65 million to 100 million unique TCR sequences. Among around 400 genotyped donors of the cohort, an average of about 240,000 unique TCR beta nucleotide sequences were sequenced per donor, roughly 18% of them non-productive. A separate validation cohort of 90 to 150 different subjects was used in addition to the roughly 670-subject first cohort. HLA typing covered class I and class II loci at four-digit resolution. An earlier analysis of fewer than 700 of the donors applied high-throughput TCR beta sequencing to assess whether each TCR beta V gene segment acted as functional or pseudogenic. The number of donors typed differed by locus, with 629-630 for A, B, C, DRB1 and DQB1, around 500 for DQA1, 606 for DPA1, and around 430 for DPB1. The study was designed to test whether signatures of past pathogen exposure could be identified by cataloging public T cell receptors. In a later genetic analysis, genome-wide SNP genotypes for about three fifths of the roughly 670 donors were used, and that subset was treated as a discovery cohort. Using immunosequencing, the study profiled T cell repertoires from 666 subjects and related those repertoires to cytomegalovirus serostatus. High-throughput TCR immunosequencing, statistical association of individual TCRs with disease status, and machine learning were combined to predict cytomegalovirus infection status. Every discovery cohort repertoire had been produced on one sequencing platform. Alongside the repertoire data, information on donor age, sex, ethnicity and CMV serostatus was compiled. Rather than using new phenotypic data, the later analysis identified candidate immune exposures from TCR beta sequences and from how often those sequences occurred across donors.

In total, approximately 700 healthy bone marrow donors made up the cohort. Cohort members were all nominally healthy when sampled, although unrecorded immune exposures were likely present. The donor tested CMV seronegative, placing the donor among the 350 to 400 seronegative members of the cohort. Every donor gave a peripheral blood sample, and the peripheral blood mononuclear cells from that sample were used for TCR beta sequencing. Genomic DNA extraction from the blood cell samples was performed with the Qiagen DNeasy Blood Extraction Kit. A word on this clone: Its antigen is not yet known. No per-base quality is available; no much larger clone lies one base away.

Libraries came from the immunoSEQ multiplex PCR assay. For the multiplex PCR, a mixture combining 60 forward primers for TCR Vbeta segments and 13 reverse primers for TCR Jbeta segments was used. The CDR3 region of rearranged TCR beta genes was amplified from genomic DNA with a multiplex PCR assay. On the Illumina HiSeq System, the amplified TCR beta libraries were sequenced as 87-base-pair reads. Turning to the authors' computational methods: Across the roughly 640 repertoires, a later analysis counted roughly 77 million unique TCR beta chains, some 11 million of which were shared by at least two donors. To remove PCR and sequencing errors, raw reads were error-corrected and collapsed into unique sequences using a nearest-neighbor algorithm that merged closely related sequences. V, D and J gene segments were assigned by aligning CDR3 sequences to IMGT reference sequences. Each retained sequence needed at least a six-nucleotide match to both a V gene segment and a J gene segment. Rearrangements were called productive when the CDR3 lacked stop codons and stayed in frame with V and J; all others were non-productive. Following IMGT convention, CDR3 was defined as the stretch from the second conserved V-encoded cysteine to the conserved J-encoded phenylalanine. In an earlier analysis of more than 550 of the donors, sequences lacking an unambiguous match to a single V gene segment were excluded. In an earlier analysis of roughly 500 of the donors, V segments were called functional above 56.7% productive rearrangements and were called segregating when the between-donor standard deviation exceeded 5%. A statistical classification framework was developed to diagnose cytomegalovirus status using the catalog of TCR beta chain sequences. In a later analysis, V and J genes were assigned by comparing TCR nucleotide sequences against IMGT/GENE-DB human TR gene sequences. Using the TCRdist pipeline, a later analysis assigned CDR3 sequences along with most-parsimonious VDJ recombination scenarios. In a later analysis, every TCR beta chain was defined by the combination of its CDR3 amino acid sequence and its V-gene family, and reads without a unique V-gene family were dropped. In a later analysis, nearly 600 highly shared, low-generation-probability nucleotide sequences were removed to address suspected cross-contamination and a sequencing artifact. In a later analysis, a clonal expansion index was calculated for each public chain from normalized within-repertoire ranks of inferred template counts. A later analysis computed generation probabilities with a VDJ recombination model fitted to out-of-frame rearrangements, and checked the results against IGoR. A later analysis scored TCR-TCR, TCR-HLA and TCR-CMV co-occurrence with hypergeometric tests, applying a repertoire-size bias correction to TCR pairs. A later analysis estimated false discovery rates by permuting HLA or CMV assignments 20 times. In a later analysis, co-occurring TCRs were grouped with DBSCAN, and TCRdist sequence similarity was added when clustering was performed within HLA-allele-positive subsets. Repertoires with fewer than 30,000 or more than 120,000 public chains, plus five repertoires with anomalous nucleotide sharing, were excluded from co-occurrence clustering. TCRdb took over this immuneACCESS table, retaining in-frame rearrangements with V and J assigned. Such tables are incomplete; in checked studies, under half of the missing clones stem from an unresolved V gene, and the remainder is unexplained. Clone size and V and J calls were adopted from that table, with D and trimming inferred from the DNA. The sample data list 65,000 to 100,000 clones, and 75% of these were observed just once. Under 2.5% of the sample goes to the ten largest clones.

The germline V gene encodes CDR1 SGDLS and CDR2 YYNGEE. V is cut by 0 bases and J by 5 bases, and the space between the germline ends is 14 bases. Counted from cysteine to phenylalanine, this CDR3 has 15 amino acids. The CDR3 DNA has 45 bases and is translated from base 1. Findings and caveats that apply to the study as a whole: An association between a missense DCLRE1C variant and V-gene and J-gene trimming of TCR beta chains was found in a later genetic analysis and replicated in an independent cohort. A further reported finding was that TCR beta sequences accurately predicted the HLA-A and HLA-B alleles for most subjects in the first cohort. The authors suggested that the approach could potentially be generalized to other disease states and immunological phenotypes. Most TCR sequences were observed very rarely across donors, whereas some public TCRs were present in many individuals. Several of the top co-occurrence clusters appeared to be linked to parvovirus B19, influenza, CMV and Epstein-Barr virus, according to a later analysis. Because the 87-base-pair reads could not distinguish some IMGT-functional V segments, including TRBV6-2 and TRBV6-3, those segments were excluded. In a later analysis, TCR association rates were found to vary across HLA loci, with the most associated TCRs seen for DRB1 alleles and the fewest for HLA-C alleles. Specific HLA alleles were associated with 16,951 TCR beta sequences at a false discovery rate of 0.05 in a later analysis. Correlated functional status among segregating V segments might reflect linkage disequilibrium, but an unknown experimental factor could not be ruled out. In this cohort, only TCR beta chains were sequenced, and detectable features were limited by the absence of alpha or paired-chain data. The sequencing pipeline was judged likely to have produced a cluster of highly shared sequence variants as a technical artifact. Broadly in line with IMGT annotations, most TCR beta V segments showed up in productive rearrangements about 87% or about 30% of the time in an earlier analysis of about 500 of the donors. In vitro tests confirmed that a few of the cytomegalovirus-associated TCR beta chains recognize cytomegalovirus antigens. The study gave a list of under 200 TCR beta chains associated with cytomegalovirus. Because counts were too low, some 17 rarely observed V segments, including chromosome 9 orphons, were excluded from the earlier analysis of some 590 of the donors. Because HLA typing was unavailable for some donors at each locus, only the typed subset was used in association tests. A later analysis found that HLA-associated TCR beta chains were more clonally expanded and had lower generation probabilities than equally common non-associated chains. Compared with the 666-donor mean, donors in an Asian-associated ancestry cluster had fewer N-insertions in productive TCRs, according to a later genetic analysis. CMV serostatus was the only immune exposure information available for the cohort. In both the original and validation cohorts, the classifier was reported to diagnose cytomegalovirus status with high specificity and sensitivity. Assigning TCR associations to individual alleles was difficult when HLA alleles, especially DR and DQ, strongly co-occurred. The presence/absence analyses assumed that sequencing depth was roughly uniform across donors, and that assumption may not be true. A later analysis found that most CMV-associated TCR beta chains appeared HLA-restricted, with HLA associations seemingly driven largely by CMV exposure.

The origin of this receptor is a man aged 35 to 55 in good health and CMV-seronegative. Material: PBMCs. The sequence joins TRBV9 to TRBJ1-1; TRBD1 could be the D gene, as 5 bases match. The CDR3 reads as follows: CASSVVIGEATEAFF. The DNA reads as follows: TGTGCCAGCAGCGTAGTAATAGGGGAGGCGACTGAAGCTTTCTTT.